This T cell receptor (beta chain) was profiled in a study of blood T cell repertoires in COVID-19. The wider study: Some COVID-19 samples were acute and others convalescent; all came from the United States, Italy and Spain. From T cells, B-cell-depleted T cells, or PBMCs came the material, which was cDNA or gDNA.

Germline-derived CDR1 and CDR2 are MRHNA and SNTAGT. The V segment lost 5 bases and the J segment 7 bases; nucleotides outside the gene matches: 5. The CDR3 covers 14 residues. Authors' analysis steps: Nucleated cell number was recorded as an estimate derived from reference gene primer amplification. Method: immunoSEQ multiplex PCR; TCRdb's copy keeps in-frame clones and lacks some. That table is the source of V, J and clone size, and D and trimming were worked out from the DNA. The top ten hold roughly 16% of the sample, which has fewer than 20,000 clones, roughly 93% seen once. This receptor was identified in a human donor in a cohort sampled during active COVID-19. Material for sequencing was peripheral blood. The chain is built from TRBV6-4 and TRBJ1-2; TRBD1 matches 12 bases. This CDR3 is CASSPGQGARGYTF. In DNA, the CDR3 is TGTGCCAGCAGTCCGGGACAGGGGGCTCGTGGCTACACCTTC.